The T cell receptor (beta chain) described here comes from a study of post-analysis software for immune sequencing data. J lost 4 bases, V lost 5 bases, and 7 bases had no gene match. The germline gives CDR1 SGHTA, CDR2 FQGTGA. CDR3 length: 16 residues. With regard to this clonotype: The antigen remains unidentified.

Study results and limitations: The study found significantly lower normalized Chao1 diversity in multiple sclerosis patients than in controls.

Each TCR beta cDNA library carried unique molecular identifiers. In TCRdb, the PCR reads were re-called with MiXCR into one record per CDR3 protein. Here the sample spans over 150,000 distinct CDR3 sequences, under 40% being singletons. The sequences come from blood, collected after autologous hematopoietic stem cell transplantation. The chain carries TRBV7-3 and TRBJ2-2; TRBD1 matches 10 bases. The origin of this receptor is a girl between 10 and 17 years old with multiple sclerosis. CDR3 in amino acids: CASSPSRTGGTGELFF. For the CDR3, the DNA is TGTGCCAGCAGCCCCTCGCGGACAGGGGGCACCGGGGAGCTGTTTTTT.